The 3 T cell receptor beta chains below all came from one sample that was sequenced in a study of cytomegalovirus exposure and HLA in healthy donors. The PCR had 60 Vbeta and 13 Jbeta primers. Measured with immunoSEQ multiplex PCR; TCRdb has only the in-frame clones, and not every one. The sample has 160,000 or so clones; roughly 80% are singletons. The source material was PBMCs. These receptors were collected from a male donor in good health and CMV-seronegative.

The J gene is TRBJ2-6, the V gene TRBV9; 11 nucleotides match TRBD1. Germline V gives CDR1 SGDLS, CDR2 YYNGEE. The CDR3 length is 19 residues. The V and J ends lost 4 bases and 0 bases, in that order; junction bases with no gene match: 9. The CDR3 spells CASSKGQGALSSGANVLTF. The CDR3 bases are TGTGCCAGCAGCAAAGGACAGGGGGCTTTATCCTCTGGGGCCAACGTCCTGACTTTC.

The gene calls are TRBV28 and TRBJ2-1, with 11 bases identical to TRBD2. The CDR3 is made up of 16 amino acids. The V gene's germline CDR1 is MDHEN and CDR2 SYDVKM. The V and J ends lost 1 base and 6 bases, in that order; junction bases with no gene match: 5. CDR3 region: CASSLSRLAGGNEQFF. DNA for the CDR3: TGTGCCAGCAGTTTATCCCGGCTAGCGGGAGGCAATGAGCAGTTCTTC.

The chain employs TRBV2 and TRBJ2-5; TRBD2 aligns across 7 bases. The CDR3 contains 14 residues. V gave up 4 bases and J gave up 4 bases; unmatched junction bases: 6. Germline CDR1 reads SNHLY; CDR2 reads FYNNEI. The CDR3, as DNA: TGTGCCAGCAGTGCGGGAGGCCCGCCAGAGACCCAGTACTTC. Protein sequence: CASSAGGPPETQYF.